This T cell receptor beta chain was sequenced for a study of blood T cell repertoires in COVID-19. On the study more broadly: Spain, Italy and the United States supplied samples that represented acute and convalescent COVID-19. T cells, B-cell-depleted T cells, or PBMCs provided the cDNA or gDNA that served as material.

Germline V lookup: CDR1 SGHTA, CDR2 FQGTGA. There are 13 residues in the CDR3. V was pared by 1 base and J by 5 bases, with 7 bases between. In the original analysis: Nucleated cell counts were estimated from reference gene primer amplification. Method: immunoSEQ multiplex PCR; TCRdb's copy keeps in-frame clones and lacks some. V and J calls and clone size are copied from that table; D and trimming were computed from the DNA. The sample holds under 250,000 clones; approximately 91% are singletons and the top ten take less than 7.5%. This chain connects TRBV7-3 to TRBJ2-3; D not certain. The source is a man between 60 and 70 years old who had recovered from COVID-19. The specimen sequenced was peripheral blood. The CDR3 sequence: CASSLNGGDTQYF. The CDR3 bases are TGTGCCAGCAGCTTAAACGGTGGAGATACGCAGTATTTT.